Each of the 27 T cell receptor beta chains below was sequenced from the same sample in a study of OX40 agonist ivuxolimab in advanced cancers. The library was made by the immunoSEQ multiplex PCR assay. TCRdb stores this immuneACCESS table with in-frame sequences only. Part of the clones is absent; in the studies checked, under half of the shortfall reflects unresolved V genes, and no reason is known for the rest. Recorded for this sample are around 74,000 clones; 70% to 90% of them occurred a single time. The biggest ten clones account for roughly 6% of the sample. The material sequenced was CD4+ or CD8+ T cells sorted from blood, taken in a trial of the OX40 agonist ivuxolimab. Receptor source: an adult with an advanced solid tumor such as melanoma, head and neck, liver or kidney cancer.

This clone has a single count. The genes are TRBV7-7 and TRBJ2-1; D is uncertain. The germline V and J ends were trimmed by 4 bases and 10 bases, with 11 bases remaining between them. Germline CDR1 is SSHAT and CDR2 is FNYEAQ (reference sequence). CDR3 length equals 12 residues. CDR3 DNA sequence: TGTGCCAGCAGCTCAGCAGTGGGGGAGCAGTTCTTC. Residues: CASSSAVGEQFF.

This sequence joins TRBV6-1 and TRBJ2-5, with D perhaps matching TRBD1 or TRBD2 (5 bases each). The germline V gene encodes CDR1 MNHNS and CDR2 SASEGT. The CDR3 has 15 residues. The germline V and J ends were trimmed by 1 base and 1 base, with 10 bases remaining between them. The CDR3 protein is CASSEGKGRQETQYF. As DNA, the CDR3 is TGTGCCAGCAGTGAAGGGAAGGGACGCCAAGAGACCCAGTACTTC.

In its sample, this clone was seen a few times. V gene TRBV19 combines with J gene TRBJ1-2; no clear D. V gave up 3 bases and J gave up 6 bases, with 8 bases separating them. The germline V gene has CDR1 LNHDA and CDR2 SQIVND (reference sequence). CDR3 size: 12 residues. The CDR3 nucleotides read TGTGCCAGTAGTATTAGAGGAAATGGCTACACCTTC. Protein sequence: CASSIRGNGYTF.

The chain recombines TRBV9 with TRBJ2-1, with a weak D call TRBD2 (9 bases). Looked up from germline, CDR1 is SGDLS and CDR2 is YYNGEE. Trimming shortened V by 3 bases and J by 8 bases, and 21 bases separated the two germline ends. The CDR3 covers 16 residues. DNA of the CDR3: TGTGCCAGCAGCGCCGCCGGGACAGGACTAGCGTATGAGCAGTTCTTC. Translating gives CASSAAGTGLAYEQFF.

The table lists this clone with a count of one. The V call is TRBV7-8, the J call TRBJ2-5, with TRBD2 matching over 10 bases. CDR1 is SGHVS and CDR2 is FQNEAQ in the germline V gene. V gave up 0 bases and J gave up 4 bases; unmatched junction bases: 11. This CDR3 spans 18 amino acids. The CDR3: CASSLAVRSGRARETQYF. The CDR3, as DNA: TGTGCCAGCAGCTTAGCGGTGAGAAGCGGGAGGGCCCGAGAGACCCAGTACTTC.

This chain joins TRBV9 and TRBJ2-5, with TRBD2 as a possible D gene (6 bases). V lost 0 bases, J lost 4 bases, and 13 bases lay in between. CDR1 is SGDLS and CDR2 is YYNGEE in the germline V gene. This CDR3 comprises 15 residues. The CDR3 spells CASSVGDSVLETQYF. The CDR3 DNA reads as TGTGCCAGCAGCGTAGGGGACTCAGTTTTAGAGACCCAGTACTTC.

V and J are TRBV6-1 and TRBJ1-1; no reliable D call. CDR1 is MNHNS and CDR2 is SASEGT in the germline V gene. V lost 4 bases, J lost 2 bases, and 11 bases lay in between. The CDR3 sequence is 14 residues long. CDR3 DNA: TGTGCCAGCAGTGCCATCGACCTAAACACTGAAGCTTTCTTT. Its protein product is CASSAIDLNTEAFF.

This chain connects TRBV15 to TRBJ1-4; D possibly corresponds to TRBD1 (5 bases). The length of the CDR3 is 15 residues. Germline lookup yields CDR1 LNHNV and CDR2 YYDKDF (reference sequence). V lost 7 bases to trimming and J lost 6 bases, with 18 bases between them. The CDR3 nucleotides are TGTGCCACCAAGAGTCTAGGGGCGCGTTATGAAAAACTGTTTTTT. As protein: CATKSLGARYEKLFF.

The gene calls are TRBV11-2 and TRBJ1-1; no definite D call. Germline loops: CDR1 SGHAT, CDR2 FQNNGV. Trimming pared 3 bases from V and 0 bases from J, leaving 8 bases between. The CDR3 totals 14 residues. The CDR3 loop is CASSFLPVNTEAFF. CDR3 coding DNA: TGTGCCAGCAGCTTCCTGCCAGTGAACACTGAAGCTTTCTTT.

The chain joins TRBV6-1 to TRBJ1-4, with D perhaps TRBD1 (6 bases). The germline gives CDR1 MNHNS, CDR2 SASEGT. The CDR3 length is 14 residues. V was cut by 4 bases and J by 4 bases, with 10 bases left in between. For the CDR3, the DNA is TGTGCCAGCAGTGTCGGACAGATTAATGAAAAACTGTTTTTT. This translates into CASSVGQINEKLFF.

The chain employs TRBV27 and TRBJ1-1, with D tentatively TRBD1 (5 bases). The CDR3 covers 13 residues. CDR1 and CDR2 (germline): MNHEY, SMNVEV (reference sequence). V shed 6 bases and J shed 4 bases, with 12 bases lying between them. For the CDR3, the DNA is TGTGCCAGCAGGAGGGGCGCTTCCACTGAAGCTTTCTTT. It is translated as CASRRGASTEAFF.

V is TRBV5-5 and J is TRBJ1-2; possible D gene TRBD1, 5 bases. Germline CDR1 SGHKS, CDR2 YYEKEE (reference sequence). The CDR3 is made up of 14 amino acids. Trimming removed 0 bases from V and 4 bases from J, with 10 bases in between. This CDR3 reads CASSLETVTYGYTF. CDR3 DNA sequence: TGTGCCAGCAGCTTGGAGACAGTCACCTATGGCTACACCTTC.

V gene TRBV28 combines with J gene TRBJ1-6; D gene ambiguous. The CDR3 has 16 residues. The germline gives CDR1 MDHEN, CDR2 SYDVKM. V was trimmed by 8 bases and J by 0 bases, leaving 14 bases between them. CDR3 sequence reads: CASCSQGSSYNSPLHF. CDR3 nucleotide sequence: TGTGCCAGCTGCTCACAAGGCAGCTCCTATAATTCACCCCTCCACTTT. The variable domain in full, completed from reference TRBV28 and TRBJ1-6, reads DVKVTQSSRYLVKRTGEKVFLECVQDMDHENMFWYRQDPGLGLRLIYFSYDVKMKEKGDIPEGYSVSREKKERFSLILESASTNQTSMYLCASCSQGSSYNSPLHFGNGTRLTVT.

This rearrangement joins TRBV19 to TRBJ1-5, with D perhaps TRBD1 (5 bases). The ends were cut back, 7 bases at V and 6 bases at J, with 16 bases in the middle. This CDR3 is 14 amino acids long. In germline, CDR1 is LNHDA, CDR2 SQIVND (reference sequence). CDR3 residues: CASIGTPGGQPQHF. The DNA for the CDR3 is TGTGCCAGTATTGGGACTCCCGGCGGTCAGCCCCAGCATTTT.

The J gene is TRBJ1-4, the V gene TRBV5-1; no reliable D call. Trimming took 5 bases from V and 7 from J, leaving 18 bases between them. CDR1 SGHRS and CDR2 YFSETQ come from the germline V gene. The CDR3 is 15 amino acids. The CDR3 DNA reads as TGCGCCAGCAGGAGTTCCGGAACCCGGGGTGAAAAACTGTTTTTT. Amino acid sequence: CASRSSGTRGEKLFF.

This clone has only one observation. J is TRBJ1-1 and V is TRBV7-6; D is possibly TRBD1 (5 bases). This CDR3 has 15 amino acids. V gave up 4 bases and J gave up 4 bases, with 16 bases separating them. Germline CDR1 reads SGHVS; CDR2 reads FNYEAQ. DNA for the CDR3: TGTGCCAGCAGCTCAGAAGGGGCGCTGGGCACTGAAGCTTTCTTT. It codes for CASSSEGALGTEAFF.

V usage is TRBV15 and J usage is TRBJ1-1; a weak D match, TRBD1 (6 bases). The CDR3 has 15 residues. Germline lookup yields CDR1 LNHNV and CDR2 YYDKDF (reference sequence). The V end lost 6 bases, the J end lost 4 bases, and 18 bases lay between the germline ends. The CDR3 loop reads CATSKTAPDSTEAFF. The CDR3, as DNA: TGTGCCACCAGTAAAACCGCACCGGACAGCACTGAAGCTTTCTTT.

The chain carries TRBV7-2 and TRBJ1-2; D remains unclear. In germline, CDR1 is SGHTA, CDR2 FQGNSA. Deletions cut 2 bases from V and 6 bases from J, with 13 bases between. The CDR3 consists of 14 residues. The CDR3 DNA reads TGTGCCAGCAGCTTACGGTGGGTGGGAGATGGCTACACCTTC. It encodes CASSLRWVGDGYTF.

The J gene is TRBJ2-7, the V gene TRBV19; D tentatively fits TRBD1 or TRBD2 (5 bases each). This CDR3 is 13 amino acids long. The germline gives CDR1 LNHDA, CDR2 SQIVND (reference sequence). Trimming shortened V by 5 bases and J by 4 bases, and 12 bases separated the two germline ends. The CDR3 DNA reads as TGTGCCAGTAGTGCAGGGAGACGATACGAGCAGTACTTC. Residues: CASSAGRRYEQYF.

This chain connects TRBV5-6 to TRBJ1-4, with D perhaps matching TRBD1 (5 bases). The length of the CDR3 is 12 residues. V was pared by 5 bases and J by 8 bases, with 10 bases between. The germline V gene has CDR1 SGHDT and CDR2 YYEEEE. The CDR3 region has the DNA TGTGCCAGCAGTCGTCAGGGAGAAAAACTGTTTTTT. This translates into CASSRQGEKLFF.

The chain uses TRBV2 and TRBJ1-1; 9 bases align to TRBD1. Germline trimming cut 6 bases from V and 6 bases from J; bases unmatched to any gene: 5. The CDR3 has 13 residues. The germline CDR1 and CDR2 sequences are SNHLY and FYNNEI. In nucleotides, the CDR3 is TGTGCCAGCAGGGGACAGGGCGGGCCTGAAGCTTTCTTT. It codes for CASRGQGGPEAFF.

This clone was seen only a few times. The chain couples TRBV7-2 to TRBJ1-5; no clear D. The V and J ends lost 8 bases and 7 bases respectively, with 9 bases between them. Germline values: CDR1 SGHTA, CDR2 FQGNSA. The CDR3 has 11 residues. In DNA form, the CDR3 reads TGTGCCAGCGGATTTGGCCAGCCCCAGCATTTT. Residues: CASGFGQPQHF.

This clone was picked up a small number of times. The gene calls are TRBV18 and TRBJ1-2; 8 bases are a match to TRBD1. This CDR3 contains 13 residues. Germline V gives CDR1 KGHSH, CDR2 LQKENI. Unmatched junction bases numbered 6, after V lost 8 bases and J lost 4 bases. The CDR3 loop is CASPQDRAYGYTF. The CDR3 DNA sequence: TGTGCCAGCCCGCAGGACAGGGCCTATGGCTACACCTTC.

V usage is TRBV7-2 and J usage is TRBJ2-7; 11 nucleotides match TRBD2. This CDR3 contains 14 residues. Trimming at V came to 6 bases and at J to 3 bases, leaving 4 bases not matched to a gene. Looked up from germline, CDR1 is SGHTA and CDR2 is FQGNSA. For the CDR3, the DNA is TGTGCCAGCAGTATTGGGACTAGCGGCTACGAGCAGTACTTC. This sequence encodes CASSIGTSGYEQYF.

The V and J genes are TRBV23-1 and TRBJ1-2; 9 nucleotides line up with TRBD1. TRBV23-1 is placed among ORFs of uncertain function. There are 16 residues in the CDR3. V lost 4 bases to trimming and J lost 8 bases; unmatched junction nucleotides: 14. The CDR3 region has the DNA TGCGCCAGCAGTCCCTCGGCGTCACAGGGGGCGGGGGGCTACACCTTC. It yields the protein CASSPSASQGAGGYTF.

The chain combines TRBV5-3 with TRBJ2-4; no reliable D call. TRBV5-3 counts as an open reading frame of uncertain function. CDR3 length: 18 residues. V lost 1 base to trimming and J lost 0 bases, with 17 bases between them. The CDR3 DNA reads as TGTGCCAGAAGCTTGTGCCATATTCTATCCCTAGCCAAAAACATTCAGTACTTC. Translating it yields CARSLCHILSLAKNIQYF.

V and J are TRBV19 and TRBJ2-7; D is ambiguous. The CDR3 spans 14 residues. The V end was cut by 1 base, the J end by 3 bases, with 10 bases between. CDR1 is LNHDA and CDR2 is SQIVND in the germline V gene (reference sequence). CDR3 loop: CASSIVPSGYEQYF. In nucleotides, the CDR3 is TGTGCCAGTAGTATAGTACCTTCGGGCTACGAGCAGTACTTC.